The 5 T cell receptor beta chains presented below share a single source sample, sequenced in a study of T cell clonotyping in hematopoietic cell transplantation. TCRdb's copy holds only in-frame clones and misses some; the assay was immunoSEQ multiplex PCR. Found here are around 9,300 clones, approximately 85% of them singletons; the top ten hold approximately 31%. The input for sequencing was PBMCs, taken 180 days after allogeneic stem cell transplant. These receptors all come from a female patient in her 30s who had an allogeneic stem cell transplant, so the T cells may come from the graft donor. Some clones in this sample may be carry-over from other donors' samples.

The V and J genes are TRBV29-1 and TRBJ1-5; D remains ambiguous. The V gene lost 4 bases and the J gene lost 4 bases, with 5 bases spanning the gap. Germline values: CDR1 SQVTM, CDR2 ANQGSEA. This CDR3 is 11 amino acids long. CDR3 loop: CSVGVNQPQHF. The CDR3 DNA reads as TGCAGCGTTGGGGTTAATCAGCCCCAGCATTTT. Drawing the rest from reference TRBV29-1 and TRBJ1-5, the complete variable domain is SAVISQKPSRDICQRGTSLTIQCQVDSQVTMMFWYRQQPGQSLTLIATANQGSEATYESGFVIDKFPISRPNLTFSTLTVSNMSPEDSSIYLCSVGVNQPQHFGDGTRLSIL.

Here the CDR3 reads CASSLGWGAGTGELFF. CDR3 coding DNA: TGTGCCAGCAGCTTGGGGTGGGGCGCGGGCACCGGGGAGCTGTTTTTT. This sequence joins TRBV5-6 and TRBJ2-2, with D perhaps matching TRBD1 or TRBD2 (5 bases each). The ends were cut back, 0 bases at V and 4 bases at J, with 13 bases in the middle. CDR1 is SGHDT and CDR2 is YYEEEE in the germline V gene. The CDR3 loop spans 16 amino acids. Combining the CDR3 with reference TRBV5-6 and TRBJ2-2 gives the whole variable domain DAGVTQSPTHLIKTRGQQVTLRCSPKSGHDTVSWYQQALGQGPQFIFQYYEEEERQRGNFPDRFSGHQFPNYSSELNVNALLLGDSALYLCASSLGWGAGTGELFFGEGSRLTVL.

The V and J genes are TRBV30 and TRBJ2-6; 8 nucleotides align to TRBD1. The V segment lost 3 bases and the J segment 0 bases; nucleotides outside the gene matches: 10. CDR1 GTSNPN and CDR2 SVGIG come from the germline V gene (reference sequence). CDR3 length equals 18 residues. For the CDR3, the DNA is TGTGCCTGGAGCGGTACAGGGGGTCCGACCTCTGGGGCCAACGTCCTGACTTTC. This codes for CAWSGTGGPTSGANVLTF.

This clone was recorded a few times. The gene calls are TRBV29-1 and TRBJ1-1; no definite D call. CDR1 is SQVTM, CDR2 ANQGSEA, per germline. Trimming removed 7 bases at V and 0 bases at J, with 9 bases between. CDR3 size: 12 residues. The CDR3 sequence: CSASALNTEAFF. The CDR3 nucleotides are TGCAGCGCATCGGCTCTGAACACTGAAGCTTTCTTT.

This chain connects TRBV30 to TRBJ2-6; no firm D call. V lost 0 bases to trimming and J lost 1 base, with 7 bases between them. Germline CDR1 reads GTSNPN; CDR2 reads SVGIG (reference sequence). CDR3 length equals 15 residues. The CDR3 nucleotides read TGTGCCTGGAGTGTAGCGTGGTCTGGGGCCAACGTCCTGACTTTC. This sequence encodes CAWSVAWSGANVLTF.